The sequence of this T cell receptor (beta chain) was determined in a study of shared clonotypes between healthy human individuals. This CDR3 contains 16 residues. V dropped 5 bases and J dropped 1; count of bases not matched to a gene: 6. Per germline, CDR1 SGHAT and CDR2 FQNNGV. Study results and caveats: Expectations were that clonotype sharing among donors would be affected by sequencing depth. Enrolling few donors narrowed the genetic and exposure-history diversity that was represented.

Assay: immunoSEQ multiplex PCR; the TCRdb copy retains only in-frame clones and omits some. The top ten clones hold around 13% of a sample with roughly 500,000 clones, roughly 80% of them seen once. It was about 84 million PBMCs that unsorted samples used for genomic DNA. This clone was counted once. The antigen remains unidentified. This TCR was recovered from a woman in her 40s in good health. Some clones in this sample may be carry-over from other donors' samples. The specimen sequenced was PBMCs. This sequence joins TRBV11-2 and TRBJ2-3; 10 bases line up with TRBD2. The chain's CDR3 is CASSARLAGRTDTQYF. In DNA form, the CDR3 reads TGTGCCAGCAGCGCCCGACTAGCGGGTCGCACAGATACGCAGTATTTT.